What follows describes a single T cell receptor beta chain. What it binds is not known. The table came from immunoSEQ multiplex PCR; TCRdb's copy has only in-frame clones and leaves some out. The sample records roughly 35,000 clones, over 70% being singletons. This sample stems from a study of a mutant IDH1 vaccine in newly diagnosed glioma. Study at large: Treated patients were approximately 62% male, roughly 38% female, mean age 40.4 years.

Germline values: CDR1 MNHEY, CDR2 SMNVEV (reference sequence). V lost 9 bases, J lost 4 bases, and 14 bases lay in between. The CDR3 has 13 amino acids. Time point of the sample: week 47, end of study. Doses consisted of 300 ug of mutant IDH1 20-mer peptide each, paired with topical imiquimod. This sequence joins TRBV27 and TRBJ2-3; D is ambiguous. The specimen comprised PBMCs, sampled from a glioma patient whose treatment included an IDH1 peptide vaccine. The TCR comes from a man aged 35 to 55 with glioma. CDR3 DNA sequence: TGTGCCAGTAGTAGTGGTGGTTCAGATACGCAGTATTTT. Protein: CASSSGGSDTQYF.